The 24 T cell receptor beta chains presented below share a single source sample, sequenced in a study of blood T cell repertoires in COVID-19 (dated by TCRdb to about 2020). The library was generated by the immunoSEQ multiplex PCR assay. Here the immuneACCESS table is served through TCRdb, limited to in-frame sequences with V and J called. Missing clones are a known gap in these copies; in checked studies unresolved V genes cover under half, and the rest lacks a known reason. The sample data list about 33,000 clones, and 80% to 90% of these were observed just once. Jointly, the top ten make up about an eighth of the sample. The specimen sequenced was peripheral blood. The receptors derive from a human donor in a cohort sampled during active COVID-19.

In its sample, this clone was seen a few times. The chain recombines TRBV7-2 with TRBJ2-2, with 12 bases fitting TRBD2. Looked up from germline, CDR1 is SGHTA and CDR2 is FQGNSA. The CDR3 length is 18 residues. Trimming cost V 0 bases and J 3 bases; bases outside gene matches: 5. CDR3 in DNA: TGTGCCAGCAGCTTAGCACTAGCGGGGGGCCACTACACCGGGGAGCTGTTTTTT. Protein sequence: CASSLALAGGHYTGELFF.

This clone was seen only once. V and J are TRBV7-2 and TRBJ2-3; 10 bases align to TRBD2. The CDR3 is 18 residues long. Germline CDR1 and CDR2: SGHTA and FQGNSA. V was clipped by 5 bases and J by 3 bases; unmatched bases: 14. CDR3 in amino acids: CASSISAGGLGRTDTQYF. Here the CDR3 DNA reads TGTGCCAGCAGCATCTCAGCGGGGGGGCTGGGTCGAACAGATACGCAGTATTTT.

V gene TRBV9 combines with J gene TRBJ1-1; D not resolved. Germline V gene lookup returns CDR1 SGDLS and CDR2 YYNGEE. With 0 bases removed from V and 0 bases from J, the gap between germline ends came to 9 bases. This CDR3 has 15 amino acids. CDR3 protein: CASSVEPHMNTEAFF. CDR3 DNA: TGTGCCAGCAGCGTAGAGCCGCATATGAACACTGAAGCTTTCTTT. The full variable domain, its missing parts supplied by reference TRBV9 and TRBJ1-1, is DSGVTQTPKHLITATGQRVTLRCSPRSGDLSVYWYQQSLDQGLQFLIQYYNGEERAKGNILERFSAQQFPDLHSELNLSSLELGDSALYFCASSVEPHMNTEAFFGQGTRLTVV.

The gene calls are TRBV5-4 and TRBJ2-2; 8 bases are a match to TRBD1. The germline V gene encodes CDR1 SGHNT and CDR2 YYREEE (reference sequence). After removal of 0 bases from V and 6 bases from J, the junction contained 4 bases not matched to a gene. The CDR3 sequence is 15 residues long. The CDR3 DNA is TGTGCCAGCAGCTTGGATGTACAGGGGGCCGGGGAGCTGTTTTTT. It yields the protein CASSLDVQGAGELFF.

For this clone: Other DNA sequences in the same sample also yield this CDR3. The V and J genes are TRBV7-2 and TRBJ1-4, with 8 bases matching TRBD1. Germline-derived CDR1 and CDR2 are SGHTA and FQGNSA. The CDR3 consists of 15 residues. V lost 6 bases, J lost 2 bases, and 5 bases stayed unmatched. Written as DNA, the CDR3 is TGTGCCAGCAGTAGACAGGGGTCCACTAATGAAAAACTGTTTTTT. Its translation is CASSRQGSTNEKLFF.

The chain links TRBV6-4 to TRBJ1-4; tentative D call: TRBD1 (5 bases). V gave up 9 bases and J gave up 0 bases, with 5 bases separating them. Germline V CDR1 and CDR2: MRHNA, SNTAGT. This CDR3 spans 12 amino acids. The CDR3 coding sequence is TGTGCCAGAGGGGCAACTAATGAAAAACTGTTTTTT. This encodes CARGATNEKLFF.

This chain joins TRBV7-9 and TRBJ1-2; 9 positions agree with TRBD1. This CDR3 spans 13 amino acids. J was trimmed by 3 bases and V by 7 bases; bases with no gene match: 3. Germline CDR1 reads SEHNR; CDR2 reads FQNEAQ (reference sequence). The CDR3 bases are TGTGCCAGCACAACAGGGGGCGACTATGGCTACACCTTC. This codes for CASTTGGDYGYTF.

The CDR3: CASSPSGGAGETQYF. The CDR3 bases are TGTGCCAGCAGCCCGAGCGGGGGGGCCGGTGAGACCCAGTACTTC. The chain employs TRBV9 and TRBJ2-5; 10 bases line up with TRBD2. V lost 4 bases to trimming and J lost 5 bases; unmatched junction nucleotides: 8. The CDR3 length is 15 residues. Looked up from germline, CDR1 is SGDLS and CDR2 is YYNGEE. The entire variable domain, with the rest obtained from reference TRBV9 and TRBJ2-5, is as follows: DSGVTQTPKHLITATGQRVTLRCSPRSGDLSVYWYQQSLDQGLQFLIQYYNGEERAKGNILERFSAQQFPDLHSELNLSSLELGDSALYFCASSPSGGAGETQYFGPGTRLLVL.

The chain links TRBV5-1 to TRBJ1-4, with 9 bases that match TRBD1. V trimming: 1 base; J trimming: 7 bases; junction bases outside the gene matches: 5. Germline-derived CDR1 and CDR2 are SGHRS and YFSETQ. The CDR3 has 15 residues. The CDR3 reads CASSLSGTGSEKLFF. The CDR3 DNA is TGCGCCAGCAGCTTGTCCGGGACAGGGAGTGAAAAACTGTTTTTT.

The rearrangement uses TRBV6-5 and TRBJ1-3; the match to TRBD1 covers 9 bases. There are 14 residues in the CDR3. The V segment lost 4 bases and the J segment 7 bases; nucleotides outside the gene matches: 5. In germline, CDR1 is MNHEY, CDR2 SVGAGI. The CDR3: CASSSHRGQNTIYF. In nucleotides, the CDR3 is TGTGCCAGCAGTTCACACAGGGGGCAGAACACCATATATTTT.

DNA of the CDR3: TGTGCCAGCTCACCGGGGACTAGCGGTACAGATACGCAGTATTTT. Its protein product is CASSPGTSGTDTQYF. The V gene is TRBV18, the J gene TRBJ2-3, with 11 positions matching TRBD2. CDR1 KGHSH and CDR2 LQKENI come from the germline V gene. V lost 3 bases to trimming and J lost 3 bases; unmatched junction nucleotides: 2. The CDR3 contains 15 residues.

The V and J genes are TRBV27 and TRBJ1-5; TRBD1 aligns across 8 bases. V lost 11 bases, J lost 4 bases, and 4 bases stayed unmatched. The CDR3 covers 12 residues. Germline CDR1 is MNHEY and CDR2 is SMNVEV (reference sequence). CDR3 sequence reads: CASRGPNQPQHF. DNA of the CDR3: TGTGCCTCCAGGGGGCCGAATCAGCCCCAGCATTTT.

The chain recombines TRBV30 with TRBJ2-1; 8 positions agree with TRBD2. The CDR3 spans 15 residues. The V and J ends lost 5 bases and 4 bases, in that order; junction bases with no gene match: 10. In germline, CDR1 is GTSNPN, CDR2 SVGIG (reference sequence). The CDR3 loop reads CAWVPGSGGYNEQFF. The CDR3 DNA sequence: TGTGCCTGGGTCCCTGGGAGCGGGGGATACAATGAGCAGTTCTTC.

The J gene is TRBJ1-5, the V gene TRBV7-2; D may be TRBD1 (5 bases). V gave up 5 bases and J gave up 0 bases, with 8 bases separating them. Germline CDR1 and CDR2: SGHTA and FQGNSA. This CDR3 has 14 residues. The chain's CDR3 is CASSAQGSNQPQHF. In DNA form, the CDR3 reads TGTGCCAGCAGCGCGCAGGGTAGCAATCAGCCCCAGCATTTT.

V usage is TRBV28 and J usage is TRBJ2-5, with 7 positions matching TRBD2. The CDR3 is 16 amino acids. CDR1 and CDR2 from the germline V gene are MDHEN and SYDVKM. V shed 6 bases and J 1 base; nucleotides not matched to a gene: 11. CDR3: CASSSPLGGSQETQYF. As DNA, the CDR3 is TGTGCCAGCAGCTCCCCCCTGGGAGGGAGCCAAGAGACCCAGTACTTC.

The V and J genes are TRBV7-2 and TRBJ2-3; D not resolved. Germline V gene sequence: CDR1 SGHTA, CDR2 FQGNSA. V lost 0 bases, J lost 8 bases, and 3 bases lay in between. The CDR3 has 11 residues. The CDR3 loop is CASSLASTQYF. The CDR3 nucleotides are TGTGCCAGCAGCTTAGCCAGTACGCAGTATTTT.

The gene calls are TRBV6-5 and TRBJ1-5; maybe TRBD1 (5 bases). The CDR3 extends over 14 amino acids. Germline V CDR1 and CDR2: MNHEY, SVGAGI. V lost 4 bases, J lost 6 bases, and 13 bases lay in between. The CDR3 sequence: CASSSRQGGQPQHF. The DNA for the CDR3 is TGTGCCAGCAGTTCTAGGCAGGGAGGTCAGCCCCAGCATTTT.

V usage is TRBV6-4 and J usage is TRBJ2-2; TRBD1 matches at 11 bases. With V trimmed by 2 bases and J by 6 bases, 2 bases remained unmatched. This CDR3 has 15 amino acids. The germline gives CDR1 MRHNA, CDR2 SNTAGT. CDR3 DNA: TGTGCCAGCAGTGACGGGACAGGGGGGCCCGGGGAGCTGTTTTTT. Its translation: CASSDGTGGPGELFF.

The chain uses TRBV6-6 and TRBJ1-2; 7 bases align to TRBD1. Germline loops: CDR1 MNHNY, CDR2 SVGAGI (reference sequence). V shed 6 bases, J shed 8 bases, and the junction held 9 bases outside the gene matches. The CDR3 runs 13 residues. CDR3 in amino acids: CASSPPTGVGYTF. The CDR3 DNA reads as TGTGCCAGCAGCCCTCCCACAGGGGTCGGCTACACCTTC.

CDR3 coding DNA: TGTGCCAGCAGCCAAGGCGGCGGTCAAGAGACCCAGTACTTC. Encoded protein: CASSQGGGQETQYF. The rearrangement joins TRBV3-1 (or the pseudogene TRBV3-2) to TRBJ2-5; D gene ambiguous. From germline, CDR1 is LGHDT and CDR2 YNNKEL (reference sequence). Deletions cut 1 base from V and 2 bases from J, with 8 bases between. CDR3 length: 14 residues.

This clone appeared once. This rearrangement joins TRBV7-2 to TRBJ2-1; TRBD1 matches at 9 bases. J lost 9 bases, V lost 5 bases, and 8 bases had no gene match. This CDR3 spans 14 amino acids. Germline V gene lookup returns CDR1 SGHTA and CDR2 FQGNSA. This CDR3 is CASSPWTGVREQFF. Written as DNA, the CDR3 is TGTGCCAGCAGCCCTTGGACAGGGGTACGTGAGCAGTTCTTC. Together with reference TRBV7-2 and TRBJ2-1, the CDR3 gives the full variable domain: GAGVSQSPSNKVTEKGKDVELRCDPISGHTALYWYRQSLGQGLEFLIYFQGNSAPDKSGLPSDRFSAERTGGSVSTLTIQRTQQEDSAVYLCASSPWTGVREQFFGPGTRLTVL.

This clone has just a few counts. The rearrangement links TRBV18 to TRBJ2-1; 8 bases fit TRBD2. The germline V gene encodes CDR1 KGHSH and CDR2 LQKENI. With V trimmed by 3 bases and J by 1 base, 11 bases remained unmatched. This CDR3 region has 18 residues. CDR3: CASSPGLVSFWSYNEQFF. DNA for the CDR3: TGTGCCAGCTCACCGGGACTAGTCAGCTTCTGGTCCTACAATGAGCAGTTCTTC.

The chain combines TRBV6-2 or TRBV6-3 with TRBJ2-5; D is undetermined. CDR1 and CDR2 (germline): MNHEY, SVGEGT. The CDR3 loop spans 14 amino acids. Trimming left V 2 bases short and J 1 base short, with 8 bases between. The CDR3 reads CASSYGQPQETQYF. The CDR3 DNA sequence: TGTGCCAGCAGTTACGGGCAGCCCCAAGAGACCCAGTACTTC.

The chain joins TRBV11-3 to TRBJ2-3; tentative D call: TRBD1 (5 bases). This CDR3 comprises 14 residues. Germline V CDR1 and CDR2: SGHNT, YENEEA. Deletions cut 2 bases from V and 1 base from J, with 7 bases between. The CDR3 region has the DNA TGTGCCAGCAGCTTAAGGGGTCGCACAGATACGCAGTATTTT. Protein sequence: CASSLRGRTDTQYF.